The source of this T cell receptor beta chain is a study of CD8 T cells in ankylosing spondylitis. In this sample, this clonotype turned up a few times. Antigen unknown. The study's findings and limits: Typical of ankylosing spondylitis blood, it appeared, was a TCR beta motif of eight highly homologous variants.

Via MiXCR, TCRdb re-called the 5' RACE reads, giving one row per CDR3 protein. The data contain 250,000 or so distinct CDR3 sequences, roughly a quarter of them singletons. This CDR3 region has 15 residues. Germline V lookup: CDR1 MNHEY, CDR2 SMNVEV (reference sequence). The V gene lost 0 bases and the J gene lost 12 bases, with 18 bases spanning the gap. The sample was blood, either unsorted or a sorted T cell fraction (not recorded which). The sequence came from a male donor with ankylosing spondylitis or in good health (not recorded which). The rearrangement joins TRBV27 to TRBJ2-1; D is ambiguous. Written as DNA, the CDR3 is TGTGCCAGCAGTTTATCGAATCCGTCCGGCGCGAGGCAGTTCTTC. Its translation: CASSLSNPSGARQFF.